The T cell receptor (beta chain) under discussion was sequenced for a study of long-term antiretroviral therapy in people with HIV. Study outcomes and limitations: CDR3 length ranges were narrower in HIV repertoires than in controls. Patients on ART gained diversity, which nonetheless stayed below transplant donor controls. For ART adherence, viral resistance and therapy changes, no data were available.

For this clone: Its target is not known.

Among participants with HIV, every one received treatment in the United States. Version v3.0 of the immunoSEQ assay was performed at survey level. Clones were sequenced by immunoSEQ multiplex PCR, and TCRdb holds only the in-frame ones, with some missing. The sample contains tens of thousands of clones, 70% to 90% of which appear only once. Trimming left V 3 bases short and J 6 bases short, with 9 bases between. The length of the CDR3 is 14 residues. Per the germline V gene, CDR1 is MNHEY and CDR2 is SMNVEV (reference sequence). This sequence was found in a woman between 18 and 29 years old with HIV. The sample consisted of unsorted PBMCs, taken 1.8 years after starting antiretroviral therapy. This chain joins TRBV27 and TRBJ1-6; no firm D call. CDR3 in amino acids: CASSFRAINSPLHF. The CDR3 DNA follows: TGTGCCAGCAGTTTCCGGGCCATTAATTCACCCCTCCACTTT.